This TCR beta chain stems from a study of chemoradiotherapy in HPV16-positive cancers. The study, taken as a whole, reports: During treatment, candidate HPV-specific clones and E7-related motifs expanded in tumor. The functional HPV-specific definition rests on just a couple of HPV16-positive patients.

Remarks on this clone: The antigen remains undetermined.

Repeated repertoire sampling spanned the course of chemoradiotherapy. The CDR3 contains 17 residues. The germline V gene encodes CDR1 SGHRS and CDR2 YFSETQ. Trimming took 0 bases from V and 4 from J, leaving 19 bases between them. The data were produced by immunoSEQ multiplex PCR, yet TCRdb's version contains in-frame clones alone and is incomplete. This sample has fewer than 30,000 clones; roughly 95% occur once, and the top ten carry roughly 3%. This specimen was taken from a patient who underwent chemoradiotherapy. V gene TRBV5-1 combines with J gene TRBJ1-2; D uncertain. The sequence came from a human donor with HPV-associated anogenital cancer. CDR3 sequence: CASSLDPAGWDGYGYTF. CDR3 in DNA: TGCGCCAGCAGCTTGGACCCGGCAGGATGGGATGGCTATGGCTACACCTTC.